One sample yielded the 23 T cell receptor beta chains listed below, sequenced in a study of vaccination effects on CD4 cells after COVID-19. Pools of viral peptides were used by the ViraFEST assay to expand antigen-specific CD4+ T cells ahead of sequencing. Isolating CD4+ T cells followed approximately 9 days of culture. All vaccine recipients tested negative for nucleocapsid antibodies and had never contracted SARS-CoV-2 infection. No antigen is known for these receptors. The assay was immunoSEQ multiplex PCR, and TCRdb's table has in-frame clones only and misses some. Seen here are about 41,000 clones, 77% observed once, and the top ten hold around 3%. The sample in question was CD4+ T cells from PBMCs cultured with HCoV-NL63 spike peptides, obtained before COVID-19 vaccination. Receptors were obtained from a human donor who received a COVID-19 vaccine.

This CDR3 reads CASSNRQGGGYGYTF. CDR3 in DNA: TGTGCCAGCAGCAACAGACAGGGGGGCGGCTATGGCTACACCTTC. This sequence joins TRBV2 and TRBJ1-2, with TRBD1 identical over 9 bases. CDR1 and CDR2 from the germline V gene are SNHLY and FYNNEI. The CDR3 contains 15 residues. The J segment lost 4 bases and the V segment lost 6 bases, leaving 9 bases of the junction unmatched.

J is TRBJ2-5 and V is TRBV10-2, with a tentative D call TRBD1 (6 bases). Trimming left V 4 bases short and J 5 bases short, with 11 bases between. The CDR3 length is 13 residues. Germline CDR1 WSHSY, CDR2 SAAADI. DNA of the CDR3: TGCGCCAGCAGTGCTCAGGGGCCGGAGACCCAGTACTTC. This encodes CASSAQGPETQYF.

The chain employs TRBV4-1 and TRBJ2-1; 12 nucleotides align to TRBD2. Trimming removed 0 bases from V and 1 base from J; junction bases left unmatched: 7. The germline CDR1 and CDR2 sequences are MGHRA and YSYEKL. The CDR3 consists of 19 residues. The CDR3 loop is CASSQDPSGGALSYNEQFF. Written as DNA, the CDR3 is TGCGCCAGCAGCCAAGATCCTAGCGGGGGGGCCTTATCCTACAATGAGCAGTTCTTC.

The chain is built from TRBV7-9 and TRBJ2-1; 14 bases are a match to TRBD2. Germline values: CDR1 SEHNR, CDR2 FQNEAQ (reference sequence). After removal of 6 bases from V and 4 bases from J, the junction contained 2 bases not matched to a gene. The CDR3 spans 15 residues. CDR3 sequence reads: CASSRTSGGYNEQFF. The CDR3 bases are TGTGCCAGCAGTCGGACTAGCGGGGGGTACAATGAGCAGTTCTTC.

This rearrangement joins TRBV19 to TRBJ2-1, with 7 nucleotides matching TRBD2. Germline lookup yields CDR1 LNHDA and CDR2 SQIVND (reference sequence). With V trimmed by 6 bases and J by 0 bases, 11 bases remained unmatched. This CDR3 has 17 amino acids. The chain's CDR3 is CASSRTRRADSYNEQFF. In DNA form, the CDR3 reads TGTGCCAGTAGCCGGACTAGGCGAGCGGACTCCTACAATGAGCAGTTCTTC.

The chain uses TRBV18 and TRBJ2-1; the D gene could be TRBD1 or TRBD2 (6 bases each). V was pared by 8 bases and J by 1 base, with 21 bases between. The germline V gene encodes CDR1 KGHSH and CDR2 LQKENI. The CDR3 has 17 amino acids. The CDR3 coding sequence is TGTGCCAGCGCCTTTCGGGGGTCGAGGGGGTCCTACAATGAGCAGTTCTTC. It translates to CASAFRGSRGSYNEQFF.

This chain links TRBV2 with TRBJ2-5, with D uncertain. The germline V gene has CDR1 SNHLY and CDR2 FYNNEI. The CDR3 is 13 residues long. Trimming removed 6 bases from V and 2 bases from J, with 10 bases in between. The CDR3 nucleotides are TGTGCCAGCAGCCCCGACTCGCAAGAGACCCAGTACTTC. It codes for CASSPDSQETQYF.

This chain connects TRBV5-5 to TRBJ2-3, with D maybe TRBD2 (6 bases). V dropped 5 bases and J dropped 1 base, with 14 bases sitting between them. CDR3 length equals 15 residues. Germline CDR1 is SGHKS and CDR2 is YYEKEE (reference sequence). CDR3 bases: TGTGCCAGCAGGCTTAGCGGTCTGGGCACAGATACGCAGTATTTT. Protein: CASRLSGLGTDTQYF.

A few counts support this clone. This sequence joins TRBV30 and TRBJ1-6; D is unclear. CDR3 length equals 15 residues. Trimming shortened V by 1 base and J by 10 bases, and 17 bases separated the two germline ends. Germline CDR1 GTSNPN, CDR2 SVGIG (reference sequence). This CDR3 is CAWSGWNQRGSPLHF. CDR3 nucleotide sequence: TGTGCCTGGAGTGGGTGGAATCAACGTGGATCACCCCTCCACTTT.

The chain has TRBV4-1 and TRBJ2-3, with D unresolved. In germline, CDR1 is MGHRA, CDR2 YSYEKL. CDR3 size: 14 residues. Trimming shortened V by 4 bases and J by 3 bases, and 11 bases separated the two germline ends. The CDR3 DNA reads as TGCGCCAGCAGCCCTCGGCACGCGACAGATACGCAGTATTTT. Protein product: CASSPRHATDTQYF.

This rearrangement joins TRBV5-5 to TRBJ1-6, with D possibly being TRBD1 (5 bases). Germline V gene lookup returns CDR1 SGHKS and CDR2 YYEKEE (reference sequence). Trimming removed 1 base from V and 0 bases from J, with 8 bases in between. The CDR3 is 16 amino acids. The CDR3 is CASSLSQVSYNSPLHF. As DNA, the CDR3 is TGTGCCAGCAGCTTGTCACAGGTCTCCTATAATTCACCCCTCCACTTT.

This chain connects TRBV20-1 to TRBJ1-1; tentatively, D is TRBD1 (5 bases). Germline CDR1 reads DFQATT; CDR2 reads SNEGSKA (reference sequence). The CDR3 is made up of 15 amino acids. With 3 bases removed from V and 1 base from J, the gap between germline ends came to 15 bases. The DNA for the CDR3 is TGCAGTGCTAGTCATCGGGCAGGGCCGAACACTGAAGCTTTCTTT. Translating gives CSASHRAGPNTEAFF.

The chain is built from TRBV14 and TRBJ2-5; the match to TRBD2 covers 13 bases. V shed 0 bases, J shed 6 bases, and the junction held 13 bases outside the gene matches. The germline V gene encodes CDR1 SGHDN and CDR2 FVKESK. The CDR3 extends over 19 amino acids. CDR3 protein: CASSQEVGLAGSPSKTQYF. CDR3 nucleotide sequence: TGTGCCAGCAGCCAAGAGGTGGGACTAGCGGGGAGCCCCTCTAAGACCCAGTACTTC.

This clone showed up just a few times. CDR3 in DNA: TGTGCCAGCAGCTTGAACACTGAAGCTTTCTTT. Protein sequence: CASSLNTEAFF. V gene TRBV7-9 combines with J gene TRBJ1-1, with no clear D. Germline V gene data show CDR1 as SEHNR and CDR2 as FQNEAQ (reference sequence). The CDR3 consists of 11 residues. The V end was cut by 3 bases, the J end by 1 base, with 0 bases between.

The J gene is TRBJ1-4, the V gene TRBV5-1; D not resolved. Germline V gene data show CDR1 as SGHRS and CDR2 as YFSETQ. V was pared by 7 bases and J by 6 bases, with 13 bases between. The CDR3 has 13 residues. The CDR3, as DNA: TGCGCCAGCCGCATTGAGGGCGATGAAAAACTGTTTTTT. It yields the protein CASRIEGDEKLFF.

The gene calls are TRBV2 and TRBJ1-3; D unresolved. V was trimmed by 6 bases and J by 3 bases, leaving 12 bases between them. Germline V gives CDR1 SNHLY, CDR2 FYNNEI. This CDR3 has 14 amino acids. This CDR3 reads CASRTGGGGNTIYF. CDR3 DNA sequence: TGTGCCAGCAGAACCGGAGGTGGTGGAAACACCATATATTTT.

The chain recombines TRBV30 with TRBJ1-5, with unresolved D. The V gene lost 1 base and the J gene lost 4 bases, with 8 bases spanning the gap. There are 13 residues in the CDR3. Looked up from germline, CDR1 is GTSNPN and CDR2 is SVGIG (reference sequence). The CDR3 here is CAWSEGPNQPQHF. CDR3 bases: TGTGCCTGGAGTGAAGGTCCGAATCAGCCCCAGCATTTT. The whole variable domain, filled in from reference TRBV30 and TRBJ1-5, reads SQTIHQWPATLVQPVGSPLSLECTVEGTSNPNLYWYRQAAGRGLQLLFYSVGIGQISSEVPQNLSASRPQDRQFILSSKKLLLSDSGFYLCAWSEGPNQPQHFGDGTRLSIL.

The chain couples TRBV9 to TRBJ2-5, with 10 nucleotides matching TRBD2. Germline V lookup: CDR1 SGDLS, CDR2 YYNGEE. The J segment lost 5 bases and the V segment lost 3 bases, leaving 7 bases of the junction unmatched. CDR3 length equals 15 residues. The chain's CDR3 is CASSASGTSVETQYF. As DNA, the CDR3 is TGTGCCAGCAGCGCTTCCGGGACTAGCGTCGAGACCCAGTACTTC. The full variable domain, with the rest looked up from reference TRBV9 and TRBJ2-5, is DSGVTQTPKHLITATGQRVTLRCSPRSGDLSVYWYQQSLDQGLQFLIQYYNGEERAKGNILERFSAQQFPDLHSELNLSSLELGDSALYFCASSASGTSVETQYFGPGTRLLVL.

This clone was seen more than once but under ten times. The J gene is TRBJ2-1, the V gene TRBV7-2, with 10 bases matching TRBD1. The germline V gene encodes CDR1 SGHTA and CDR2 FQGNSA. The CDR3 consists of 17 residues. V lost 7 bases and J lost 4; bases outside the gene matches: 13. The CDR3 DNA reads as TGTGCCAGCAAGGGTCGGGGTTCGGACAGGGGGTACAATGAGCAGTTCTTC. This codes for CASKGRGSDRGYNEQFF.

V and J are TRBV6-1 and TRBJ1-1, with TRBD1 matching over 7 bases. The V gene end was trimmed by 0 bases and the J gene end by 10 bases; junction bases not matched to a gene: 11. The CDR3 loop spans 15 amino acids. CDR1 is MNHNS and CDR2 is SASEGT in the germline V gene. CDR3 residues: CASSEARGGVFTAFF. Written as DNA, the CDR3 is TGTGCCAGCAGTGAAGCGCGAGGGGGCGTGTTTACAGCTTTCTTT.

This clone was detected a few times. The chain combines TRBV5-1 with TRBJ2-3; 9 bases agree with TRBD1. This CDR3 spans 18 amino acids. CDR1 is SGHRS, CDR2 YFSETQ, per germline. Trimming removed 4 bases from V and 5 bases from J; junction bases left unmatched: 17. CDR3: CASSLKPKTGGAGDTQYF. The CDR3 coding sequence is TGCGCCAGCAGCCTAAAACCAAAAACAGGGGGCGCAGGAGATACGCAGTATTTT. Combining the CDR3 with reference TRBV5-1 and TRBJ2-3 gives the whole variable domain KAGVTQTPRYLIKTRGQQVTLSCSPISGHRSVSWYQQTPGQGLQFLFEYFSETQRNKGNFPGRFSGRQFSNSRSEMNVSTLELGDSALYLCASSLKPKTGGAGDTQYFGPGTRLTVL.

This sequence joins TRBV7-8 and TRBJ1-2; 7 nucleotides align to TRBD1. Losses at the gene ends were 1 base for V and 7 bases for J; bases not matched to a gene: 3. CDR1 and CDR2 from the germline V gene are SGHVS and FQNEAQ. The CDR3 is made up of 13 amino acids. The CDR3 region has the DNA TGTGCCAGCAGCTTAGAGGGGGCTCGTGGCTACACCTTC. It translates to CASSLEGARGYTF.

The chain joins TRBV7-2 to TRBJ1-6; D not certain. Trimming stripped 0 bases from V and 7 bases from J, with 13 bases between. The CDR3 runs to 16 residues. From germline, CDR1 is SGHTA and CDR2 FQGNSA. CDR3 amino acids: CASSLAVGLPNSPLHF. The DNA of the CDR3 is TGTGCCAGCAGCTTAGCGGTCGGCCTTCCCAATTCACCCCTCCACTTT.